The subject of this entry is one TCR beta chain. Antigen specificity is unknown. The record originates from a study of a mutant IDH1 vaccine in newly diagnosed glioma. Across the whole study: Patients had received radiotherapy, temozolomide, or both previously, most receiving both.

Indicated time point: week 35, safety follow-up. A 20-mer mutant IDH1 peptide at 300 ug was injected subcutaneously with topical imiquimod. The CDR3 contains 15 residues. Germline V lookup: CDR1 SGHDT, CDR2 YYEEEE. The trim removed 4 bases at V and 1 base at J, leaving 7 bases unmatched. The repertoire was sequenced with immunoSEQ multiplex PCR; TCRdb's copy has only in-frame clones and lacks some. The sample lists tens of thousands of clones, 65% to 90% seen once, with 4% to 5.5% in the top ten. The TCR sequence derives from a woman aged 50 to 60 with glioma. The rearrangement links TRBV5-6 to TRBJ1-1, with 7 bases identical to TRBD1. The material sequenced was PBMCs, taken from a glioma patient whose treatment included an IDH1 peptide vaccine. CDR3 protein: CASSHQTGKNTEAFF. CDR3 sequence (DNA): TGTGCCAGCAGCCACCAGACAGGGAAGAACACTGAAGCTTTCTTT.